Following are 25 T cell receptor beta chains from one sample sequenced in a study of blood T cell repertoires in COVID-19. Measured with immunoSEQ multiplex PCR; TCRdb has only the in-frame clones, and not every one. This sample has some 300,000 clones; around 87% occur once, and the top ten carry around 1%. Sequenced sample: peripheral blood. These receptors were taken from a woman aged 40 to 55 with COVID-19, enrolled during active disease.

The chain has TRBV7-2 and TRBJ2-2; maybe TRBD1 (6 bases). V shed 1 base and J shed 0 bases, with 15 bases lying between them. Germline V gene sequence: CDR1 SGHTA, CDR2 FQGNSA. The CDR3 contains 18 residues. This CDR3 reads CASSLVGRGTANTGELFF. Here the CDR3 DNA reads TGTGCCAGCAGCTTAGTGGGCAGGGGAACCGCGAACACCGGGGAGCTGTTTTTT.

The chain is built from TRBV18 and TRBJ2-7, with TRBD1 matching 9 bases. The CDR3 is 15 residues long. Germline lookup yields CDR1 KGHSH and CDR2 LQKENI. The ends lost 4 bases at V and 4 bases at J; junction bases unmatched: 8. CDR3 in DNA: TGTGCCAGCTCACAACCGGGACAGGGCCCTTACGAGCAGTACTTC. Translating it yields CASSQPGQGPYEQYF.

Turning to this clone: The conserved phenylalanine or tryptophan normally closing the CDR3 is absent here, so this likely arose from a read error. Because the CDR3's place on the DNA is in doubt, the DNA is left out and the CDR3 is given as listed by TCRdb. The chain couples TRBV3-1 (or the pseudogene TRBV3-2) to TRBJ1-2; no DNA check was done on the table's D call, TRBD1. The CDR3 comprises 12 residues, both ends counted. Germline CDR1 LGHDT, CDR2 YNNKEL (reference sequence). CDR3: CASSLNGQGPIV.

This clone occurred once. The V gene is TRBV7-9, the J gene TRBJ2-3; D is ambiguous. The CDR3 runs to 11 residues. The germline V and J ends were trimmed by 8 bases and 4 bases, with 7 bases remaining between them. Germline V gives CDR1 SEHNR, CDR2 FQNEAQ (reference sequence). CDR3 nucleotide sequence: TGTGCCAGCGGCGGAGCAGATACGCAGTATTTT. Protein product: CASGGADTQYF.

The rearrangement joins TRBV5-5 to TRBJ1-2; D is uncertain. V was pared by 3 bases and J by 0 bases, with 12 bases between. Looked up from germline, CDR1 is SGHKS and CDR2 is YYEKEE (reference sequence). This CDR3 has 15 amino acids. The CDR3, as DNA: TGTGCCAGCAGCTCTGGGAGTTCAGCTAACTATGGCTACACCTTC. This encodes CASSSGSSANYGYTF.

This clone has only a few counts. The V gene is TRBV7-6, the J gene TRBJ1-2; 8 positions agree with TRBD1. Germline V gene sequence: CDR1 SGHVS, CDR2 FNYEAQ. This CDR3 has 15 residues. J was trimmed by 7 bases and V by 5 bases; bases with no gene match: 12. The CDR3, as DNA: TGTGCCAGCAGCCGGGGGACAGGCGAGCTCTCTGGCTACACCTTC. It encodes CASSRGTGELSGYTF.

This clone was found once. The chain has TRBV3-1 (or the pseudogene TRBV3-2) and TRBJ2-7, with 7 bases matching TRBD2. The germline V gene encodes CDR1 LGHDT and CDR2 YNNKEL (reference sequence). The CDR3 totals 16 residues. Trimming took 4 bases from V and 0 from J; bases not matched to a gene: 9. This CDR3 is CASSPGRGRVSYEQYF. The CDR3 DNA reads TGTGCCAGCAGCCCGGGCAGAGGGAGGGTCTCCTACGAGCAGTACTTC.

The V call is TRBV7-2, the J call TRBJ1-3; D unclear. CDR1 and CDR2 from the germline V gene are SGHTA and FQGNSA. V was shortened by 3 bases and J by 0 bases, with 9 bases between the two germline ends. This CDR3 comprises 15 residues. DNA for the CDR3: TGTGCCAGCAGCTTGCAGGCTCACTCTGGAAACACCATATATTTT. The encoded protein is CASSLQAHSGNTIYF.

The rearrangement joins TRBV5-1 to TRBJ2-3; a weak D match, TRBD1 (6 bases). The CDR3 sequence is 13 residues long. The germline V and J ends were trimmed by 4 bases and 2 bases, with 8 bases remaining between them. Looked up from germline, CDR1 is SGHRS and CDR2 is YFSETQ. The CDR3 spells CASSRDITDTQYF. DNA for the CDR3: TGCGCCAGCAGCCGGGACATCACAGATACGCAGTATTTT.

The chain employs TRBV18 and TRBJ1-2, with D unclear. Germline V gives CDR1 KGHSH, CDR2 LQKENI. The CDR3 is made up of 17 amino acids. V lost 0 bases and J lost 2, with 16 bases in between. Written as DNA, the CDR3 is TGTGCCAGCTCACCACCGACGTCTACCGGCGGCAACTATGGCTACACCTTC. Amino acid sequence: CASSPPTSTGGNYGYTF.

The V and J genes are TRBV7-3 and TRBJ2-2; D perhaps matches TRBD1 (6 bases). The CDR3 consists of 13 residues. V lost 6 bases to trimming and J lost 5 bases, with 10 bases between them. Germline CDR1 reads SGHTA; CDR2 reads FQGTGA. DNA for the CDR3: TGTGCCAGCAGGAGGACAGCGACCGGGGAGCTGTTTTTT. As protein: CASRRTATGELFF.

This clone was observed a handful of times. This chain joins TRBV19 and TRBJ1-1; D gene ambiguous. The CDR3 contains 13 residues. Between the trimmed V and J ends, which lost 7 bases and 5 bases, there was a span of 14 bases. Germline assignment: CDR1 LNHDA and CDR2 SQIVND (reference sequence). The CDR3 spells CASTRGSGTEAFF. The CDR3 DNA follows: TGTGCCAGTACCCGCGGGTCGGGGACTGAAGCTTTCTTT.

The sample holds a few counts of this clone. The chain has TRBV19 and TRBJ1-2; D is uncertain. The CDR3 covers 13 residues. Germline V CDR1 and CDR2: LNHDA, SQIVND (reference sequence). V shed 4 bases and J shed 4 bases, with 10 bases lying between them. The CDR3 DNA reads as TGTGCCAGTAGTAGAACCACTGGCTATGGCTACACCTTC. It yields the protein CASSRTTGYGYTF.

Only a few counts were recorded for this clone. The rearrangement uses TRBV27 and TRBJ1-2; 7 nucleotides match TRBD1. The CDR3 sequence is 14 residues long. Trimming took 5 bases from V and 5 from J; bases not matched to a gene: 8. Germline assignment: CDR1 MNHEY and CDR2 SMNVEV (reference sequence). CDR3 in amino acids: CASSPGTDYYGYTF. The CDR3 region has the DNA TGTGCCAGCAGTCCCGGGACAGACTATTATGGCTACACCTTC.

The chain has TRBV28 and TRBJ1-5; TRBD1 aligns across 9 bases. Germline V lookup: CDR1 MDHEN, CDR2 SYDVKM. There are 13 residues in the CDR3. The V segment lost 10 bases and the J segment 1 base; nucleotides outside the gene matches: 2. The DNA of the CDR3 is TGTGCCACGGGACAGGGCAGCAATCAGCCCCAGCATTTT. It translates to CATGQGSNQPQHF. Looking up the rest from reference TRBV28 and TRBJ1-5 gives the full variable domain: DVKVTQSSRYLVKRTGEKVFLECVQDMDHENMFWYRQDPGLGLRLIYFSYDVKMKEKGDIPEGYSVSREKKERFSLILESASTNQTSMYLCATGQGSNQPQHFGDGTRLSIL.

V usage is TRBV27 and J usage is TRBJ1-1; D unclear. CDR1 and CDR2 from the germline V gene are MNHEY and SMNVEV (reference sequence). The V gene lost 5 bases and the J gene lost 5 bases, with 12 bases spanning the gap. This CDR3 spans 13 amino acids. For the CDR3, the DNA is TGTGCCAGCAGTCGCCGGACTGAAACTGAAGCTTTCTTT. Amino acid sequence: CASSRRTETEAFF.

V and J are TRBV28 and TRBJ1-4; D gene unclear. Between the trimmed V and J ends, which lost 1 base and 6 bases, there was a span of 3 bases. Per the germline V gene, CDR1 is MDHEN and CDR2 is SYDVKM. This CDR3 contains 12 residues. The CDR3, as DNA: TGTGCCAGCAGTTTATCCTATGAAAAACTGTTTTTT. Translation: CASSLSYEKLFF.

The rearrangement uses TRBV27 and TRBJ1-5, with 7 bases lining up with TRBD1. CDR1 and CDR2 (germline): MNHEY, SMNVEV (reference sequence). Losses at the gene ends were 5 bases for V and 7 bases for J; bases not matched to a gene: 8. This CDR3 region has 14 residues. Written as DNA, the CDR3 is TGTGCCAGCAGTCCCGACAGGGTCCGCCAGCCCCAGCATTTT. Translation gives CASSPDRVRQPQHF.

The chain uses TRBV5-4 and TRBJ2-5, with 7 positions matching TRBD2. There are 14 residues in the CDR3. The germline V gene has CDR1 SGHNT and CDR2 YYREEE (reference sequence). Trimming took 4 bases from V and 1 from J; bases not matched to a gene: 4. The CDR3 is CASSQLALQETQYF. The CDR3 DNA sequence: TGTGCCAGCAGCCAACTAGCGCTCCAAGAGACCCAGTACTTC.

The chain has TRBV30 and TRBJ2-7; TRBD2 might be the D (7 bases). CDR3 length: 14 residues. V was clipped by 5 bases and J by 2 bases, with 16 bases between them. The V gene's germline CDR1 is GTSNPN and CDR2 SVGIG (reference sequence). In nucleotides, the CDR3 is TGTGCCTGGGGCCCAGGGAGGGGGGCCTACGAGCAGTACTTC. This translates into CAWGPGRGAYEQYF.

This rearrangement joins TRBV19 to TRBJ1-3; D is undetermined. This CDR3 spans 13 amino acids. Germline-derived CDR1 and CDR2 are LNHDA and SQIVND (reference sequence). V gave up 7 bases and J gave up 1 base, with 8 bases separating them. The CDR3 loop is CASTPGSGNTIYF. CDR3 bases: TGTGCCAGTACTCCGGGATCTGGAAACACCATATATTTT.

The table lists this clone with a count of one. This chain connects TRBV7-8 to TRBJ1-2; 8 nucleotides line up with TRBD1. Germline V CDR1 and CDR2: SGHVS, FQNEAQ. V lost 5 bases to trimming and J lost 4 bases; unmatched junction nucleotides: 9. This CDR3 is built from 15 residues. The CDR3 DNA is TGTGCCAGCAGCATCGGGACAGGCTCCCGCTATGGCTACACCTTC. Protein product: CASSIGTGSRYGYTF. The variable domain in full, with the rest retrieved from reference TRBV7-8 and TRBJ1-2, is GAGVSQSPRYKVAKRGQDVALRCDPISGHVSLFWYQQALGQGPEFLTYFQNEAQLDKSGLPSDRFFAERPEGSVSTLKIQRTQQEDSAVYLCASSIGTGSRYGYTFGSGTRLTVV.

The chain carries TRBV6-2 or TRBV6-3 and TRBJ1-2, with TRBD1 identical over 9 bases. J was trimmed by 6 bases and V by 5 bases; bases with no gene match: 7. The germline V gene encodes CDR1 MNHEY and CDR2 SVGEGT. The CDR3 has 14 residues. The DNA for the CDR3 is TGTGCCAGCAGTACTCGGACAGGGGCTGATGGCTACACCTTC. It translates to CASSTRTGADGYTF.

The chain employs TRBV30 and TRBJ2-5, with TRBD1 identical over 9 bases. The CDR3 is 15 residues long. CDR1 and CDR2 (germline): GTSNPN, SVGIG (reference sequence). J lost 2 bases, V lost 3 bases, and 7 bases had no gene match. CDR3: CAWRSQGAAQETQYF. The DNA of the CDR3 is TGTGCCTGGAGATCACAGGGGGCAGCGCAAGAGACCCAGTACTTC.

The sample holds one count of this clone. The V gene is TRBV24-1, the J gene TRBJ2-3, with D possibly matching TRBD2 (6 bases). Trimming shortened V by 2 bases and J by 5 bases, and 13 bases separated the two germline ends. The CDR3 runs to 15 residues. Germline CDR1 and CDR2: KGHDR and SFDVKD. The CDR3 here is CATSDSGLRRDTQYF. CDR3 nucleotide sequence: TGTGCCACCAGTGATTCGGGACTCCGGAGAGATACGCAGTATTTT.